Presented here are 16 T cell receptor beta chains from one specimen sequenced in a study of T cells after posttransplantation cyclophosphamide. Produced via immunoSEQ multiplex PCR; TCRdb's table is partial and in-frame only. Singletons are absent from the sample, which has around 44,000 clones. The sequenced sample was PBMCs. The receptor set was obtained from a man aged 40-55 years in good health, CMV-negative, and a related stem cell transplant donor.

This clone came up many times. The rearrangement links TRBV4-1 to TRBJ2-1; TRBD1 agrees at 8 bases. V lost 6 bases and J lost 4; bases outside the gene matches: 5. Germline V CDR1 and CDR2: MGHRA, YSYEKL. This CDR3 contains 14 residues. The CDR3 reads CASRFRDRYNEQFF. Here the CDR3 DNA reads TGCGCCAGCAGGTTTCGGGACAGGTACAATGAGCAGTTCTTC.

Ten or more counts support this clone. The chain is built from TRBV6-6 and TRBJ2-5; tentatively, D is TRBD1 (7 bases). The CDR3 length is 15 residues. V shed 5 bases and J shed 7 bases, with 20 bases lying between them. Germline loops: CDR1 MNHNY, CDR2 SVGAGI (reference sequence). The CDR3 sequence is CASSTDREERGTQYF. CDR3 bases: TGTGCCAGCAGTACTGACAGGGAGGAACGGGGGACCCAGTACTTC.

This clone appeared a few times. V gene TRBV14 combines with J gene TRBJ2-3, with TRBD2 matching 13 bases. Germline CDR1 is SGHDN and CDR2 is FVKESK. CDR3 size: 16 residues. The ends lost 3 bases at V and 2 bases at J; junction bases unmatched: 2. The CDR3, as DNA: TGTGCCAGCAGCCAGGGACTAGCGGGGACCACAGATACGCAGTATTTT. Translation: CASSQGLAGTTDTQYF.

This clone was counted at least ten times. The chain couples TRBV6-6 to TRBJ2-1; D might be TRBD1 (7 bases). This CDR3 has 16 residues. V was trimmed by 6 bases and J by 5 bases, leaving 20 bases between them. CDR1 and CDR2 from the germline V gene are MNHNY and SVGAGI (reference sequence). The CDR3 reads CASSRRGDSINNEQFF. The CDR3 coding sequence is TGTGCCAGCAGCCGTAGGGGGGACAGCATAAACAATGAGCAGTTCTTC.

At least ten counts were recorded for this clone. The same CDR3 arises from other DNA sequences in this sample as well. CDR3 in DNA: TGTGCCAGCAGTTACTCGACAGGGATGAACACTGAAGCTTTCTTT. It specifies CASSYSTGMNTEAFF. V gene TRBV6-5 combines with J gene TRBJ1-1; TRBD1 agrees at 7 bases. Germline values: CDR1 MNHEY, CDR2 SVGAGI. V trimming: 0 bases; J trimming: 0 bases; junction bases outside the gene matches: 1. This CDR3 spans 15 amino acids.

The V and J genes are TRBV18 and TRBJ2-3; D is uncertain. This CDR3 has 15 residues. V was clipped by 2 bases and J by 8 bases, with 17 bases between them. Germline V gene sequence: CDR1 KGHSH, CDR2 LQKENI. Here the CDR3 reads CASSPGAEREFTQYF. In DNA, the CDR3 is TGTGCCAGCTCACCAGGAGCAGAAAGAGAATTTACGCAGTATTTT. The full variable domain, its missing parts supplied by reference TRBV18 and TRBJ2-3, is NAGVMQNPRHLVRRRGQEARLRCSPMKGHSHVYWYRQLPEEGLKFMVYLQKENIIDESGMPKERFSAEFPKEGPSILRIQQVVRGDSAAYFCASSPGAEREFTQYFGPGTRLTVL.

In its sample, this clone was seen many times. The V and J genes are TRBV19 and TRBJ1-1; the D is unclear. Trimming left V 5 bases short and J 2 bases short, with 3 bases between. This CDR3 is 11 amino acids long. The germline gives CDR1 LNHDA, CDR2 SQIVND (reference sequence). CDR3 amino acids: CASSLNTEAFF. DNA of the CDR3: TGTGCCAGTAGTCTTAACACTGAAGCTTTCTTT.

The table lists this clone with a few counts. CDR3 sequence reads: CASSGSGETQYF. CDR3 nucleotides: TGTGCCTCTAGCGGGAGCGGGGAGACCCAGTACTTC. The chain is built from TRBV6-1 and TRBJ2-5, with TRBD2 matching 10 bases. Germline CDR1 is MNHNS and CDR2 is SASEGT. V gave up 11 bases and J gave up 5 bases; unmatched junction bases: 5. This CDR3 has 12 residues.

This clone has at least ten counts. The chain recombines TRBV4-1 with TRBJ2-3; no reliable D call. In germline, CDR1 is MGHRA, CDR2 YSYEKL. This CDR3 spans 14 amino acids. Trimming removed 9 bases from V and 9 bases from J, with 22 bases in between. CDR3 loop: CARVGSVRLSTQYF. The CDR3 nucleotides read TGCGCCAGAGTTGGGTCGGTGAGACTTAGCACGCAGTATTTT.

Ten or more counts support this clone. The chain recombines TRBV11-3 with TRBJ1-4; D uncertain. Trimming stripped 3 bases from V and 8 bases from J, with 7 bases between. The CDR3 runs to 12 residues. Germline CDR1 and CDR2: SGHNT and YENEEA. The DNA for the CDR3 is TGTGCCAGCAGCTTTCGGGAAGAAAAACTGTTTTTT. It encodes CASSFREEKLFF.

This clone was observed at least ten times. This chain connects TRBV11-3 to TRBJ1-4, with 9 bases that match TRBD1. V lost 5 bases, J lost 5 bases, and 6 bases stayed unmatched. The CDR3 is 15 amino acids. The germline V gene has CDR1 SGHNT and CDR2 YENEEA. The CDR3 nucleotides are TGTGCCAGCAGCAGGGGGACAGGGTCAAATGAAAAACTGTTTTTT. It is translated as CASSRGTGSNEKLFF.

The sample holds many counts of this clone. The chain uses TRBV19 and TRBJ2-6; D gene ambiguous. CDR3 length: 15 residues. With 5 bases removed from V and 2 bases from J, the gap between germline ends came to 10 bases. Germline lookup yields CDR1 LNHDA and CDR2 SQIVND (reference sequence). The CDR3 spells CASSAYSPGANVLTF. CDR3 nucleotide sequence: TGTGCCAGTAGTGCCTACTCCCCTGGGGCCAACGTCCTGACTTTC. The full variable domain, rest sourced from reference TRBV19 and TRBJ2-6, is DGGITQSPKYLFRKEGQNVTLSCEQNLNHDAMYWYRQDPGQGLRLIYYSQIVNDFQKGDIAEGYSVSREKKESFPLTVTSAQKNPTAFYLCASSAYSPGANVLTFGAGSRLTVL.

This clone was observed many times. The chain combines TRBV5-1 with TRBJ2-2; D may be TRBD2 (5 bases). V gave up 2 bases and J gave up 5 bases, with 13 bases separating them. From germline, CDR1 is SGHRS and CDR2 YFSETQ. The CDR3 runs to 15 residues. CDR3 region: CASSFSASGTGELFF. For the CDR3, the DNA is TGCGCCAGCAGCTTTTCGGCCTCGGGGACCGGGGAGCTGTTTTTT.

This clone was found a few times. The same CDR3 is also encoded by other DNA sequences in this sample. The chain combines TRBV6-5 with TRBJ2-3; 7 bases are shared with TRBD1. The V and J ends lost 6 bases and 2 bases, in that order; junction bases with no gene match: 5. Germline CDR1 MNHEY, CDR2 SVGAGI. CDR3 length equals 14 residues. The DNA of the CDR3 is TGTGCCAGCAGAACACAGGGGTCCACAGATACGCAGTATTTT. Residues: CASRTQGSTDTQYF.

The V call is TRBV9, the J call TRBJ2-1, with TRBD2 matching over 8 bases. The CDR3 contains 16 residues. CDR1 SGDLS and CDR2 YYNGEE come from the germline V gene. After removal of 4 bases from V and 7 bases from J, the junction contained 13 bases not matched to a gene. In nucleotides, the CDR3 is TGTGCCAGCAGCACCCGGGGGGCGGGAGGATCGAATGAGCAGTTCTTC. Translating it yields CASSTRGAGGSNEQFF.

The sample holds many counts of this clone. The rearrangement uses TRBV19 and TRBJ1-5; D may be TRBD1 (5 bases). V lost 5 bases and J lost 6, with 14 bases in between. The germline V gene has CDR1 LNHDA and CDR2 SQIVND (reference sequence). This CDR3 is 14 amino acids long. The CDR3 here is CASSQSGHGQPQHF. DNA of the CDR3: TGTGCCAGTAGTCAATCAGGGCACGGTCAGCCCCAGCATTTT.